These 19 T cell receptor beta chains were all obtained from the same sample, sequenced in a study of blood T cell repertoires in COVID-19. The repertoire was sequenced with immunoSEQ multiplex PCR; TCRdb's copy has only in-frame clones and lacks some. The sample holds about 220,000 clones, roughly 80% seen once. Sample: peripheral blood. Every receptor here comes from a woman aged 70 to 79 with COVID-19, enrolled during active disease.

CDR3 nucleotide sequence: TGTGCCAGCAGCCCTTCGGTTTCTAGCGTCTCCTACGAGCAGTACTTC. Translating it yields CASSPSVSSVSYEQYF. V usage is TRBV28 and J usage is TRBJ2-7; D might be TRBD2 (6 bases). The CDR3 extends over 16 amino acids. Germline V gene sequence: CDR1 MDHEN, CDR2 SYDVKM. Trimming left V 6 bases short and J 0 bases short, with 18 bases between.

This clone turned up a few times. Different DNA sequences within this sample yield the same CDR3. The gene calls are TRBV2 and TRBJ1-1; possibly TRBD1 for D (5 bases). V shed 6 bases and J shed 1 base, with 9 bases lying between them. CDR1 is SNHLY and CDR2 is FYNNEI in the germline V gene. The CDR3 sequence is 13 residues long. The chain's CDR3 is CASRLTGNTEAFF. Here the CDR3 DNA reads TGTGCCAGCAGGCTCACAGGGAACACTGAAGCTTTCTTT.

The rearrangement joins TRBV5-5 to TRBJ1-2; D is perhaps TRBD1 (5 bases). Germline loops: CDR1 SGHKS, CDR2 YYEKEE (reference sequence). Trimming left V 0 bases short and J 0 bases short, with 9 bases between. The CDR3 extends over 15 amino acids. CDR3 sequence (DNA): TGTGCCAGCAGCTTGGTCGGGGGAACTAACTATGGCTACACCTTC. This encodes CASSLVGGTNYGYTF.

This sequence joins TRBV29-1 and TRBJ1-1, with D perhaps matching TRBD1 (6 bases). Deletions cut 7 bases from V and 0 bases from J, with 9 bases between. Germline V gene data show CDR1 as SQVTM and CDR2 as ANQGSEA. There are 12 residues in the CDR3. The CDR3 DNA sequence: TGCAGCGCAGGGACATTGAACACTGAAGCTTTCTTT. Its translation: CSAGTLNTEAFF.

CDR3 sequence: CASSSQGRDYGYTF. The CDR3 region has the DNA TGTGCCAGCAGCTCACAGGGGCGGGACTATGGCTACACCTTC. The gene calls are TRBV7-9 and TRBJ1-2, with 7 bases that match TRBD1. With V trimmed by 4 bases and J by 3 bases, 5 bases remained unmatched. Looked up from germline, CDR1 is SEHNR and CDR2 is FQNEAQ (reference sequence). The CDR3 is made up of 14 amino acids.

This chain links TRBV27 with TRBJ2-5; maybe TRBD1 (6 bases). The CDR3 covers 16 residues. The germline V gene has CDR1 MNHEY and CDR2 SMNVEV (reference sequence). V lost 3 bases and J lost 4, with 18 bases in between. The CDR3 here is CASSFNGTRGGETQYF. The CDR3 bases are TGTGCCAGCAGTTTTAATGGGACAAGAGGTGGAGAGACCCAGTACTTC.

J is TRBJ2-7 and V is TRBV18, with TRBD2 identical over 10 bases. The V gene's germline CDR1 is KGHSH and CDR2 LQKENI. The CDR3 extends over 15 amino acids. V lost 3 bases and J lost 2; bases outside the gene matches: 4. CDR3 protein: CASSPAAGGPYEQYF. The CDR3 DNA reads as TGTGCCAGCTCACCCGCAGCGGGAGGGCCCTACGAGCAGTACTTC.

Here the CDR3 DNA reads TGTGCCAGCAGCCGGGGGACAGGCTACGAGCAGTACTTC. Translation: CASSRGTGYEQYF. The J gene is TRBJ2-7, the V gene TRBV5-4; TRBD1 matches at 8 bases. The length of the CDR3 is 13 residues. J gave up 3 bases and V 4 bases, and 3 bases lay outside the gene matches. Germline V gene sequence: CDR1 SGHNT, CDR2 YYREEE (reference sequence).

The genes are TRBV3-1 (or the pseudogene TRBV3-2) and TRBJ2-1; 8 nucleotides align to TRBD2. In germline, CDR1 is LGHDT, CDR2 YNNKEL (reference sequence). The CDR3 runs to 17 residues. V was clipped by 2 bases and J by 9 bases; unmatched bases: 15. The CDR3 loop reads CASSQQKEIAGWGEQFF. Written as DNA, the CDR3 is TGTGCCAGCAGCCAACAAAAGGAAATAGCGGGATGGGGTGAGCAGTTCTTC.

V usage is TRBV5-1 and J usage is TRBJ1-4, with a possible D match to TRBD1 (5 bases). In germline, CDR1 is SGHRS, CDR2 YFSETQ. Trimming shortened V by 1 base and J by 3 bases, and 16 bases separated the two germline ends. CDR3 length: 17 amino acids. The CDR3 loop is CASSLIRQGSANEKLFF. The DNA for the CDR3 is TGCGCCAGCAGCTTGATAAGGCAGGGAAGCGCTAATGAAAAACTGTTTTTT.

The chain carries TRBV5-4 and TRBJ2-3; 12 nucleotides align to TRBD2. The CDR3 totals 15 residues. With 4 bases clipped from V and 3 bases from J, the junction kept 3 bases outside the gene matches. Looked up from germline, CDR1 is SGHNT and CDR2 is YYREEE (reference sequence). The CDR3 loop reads CASSLAGGPTDTQYF. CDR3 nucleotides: TGTGCCAGCAGCCTAGCGGGAGGGCCGACAGATACGCAGTATTTT. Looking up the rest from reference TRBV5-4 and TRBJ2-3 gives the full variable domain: ETGVTQSPTHLIKTRGQQVTLRCSSQSGHNTVSWYQQALGQGPQFIFQYYREEENGRGNFPPRFSGLQFPNYSSELNVNALELDDSALYLCASSLAGGPTDTQYFGPGTRLTVL.

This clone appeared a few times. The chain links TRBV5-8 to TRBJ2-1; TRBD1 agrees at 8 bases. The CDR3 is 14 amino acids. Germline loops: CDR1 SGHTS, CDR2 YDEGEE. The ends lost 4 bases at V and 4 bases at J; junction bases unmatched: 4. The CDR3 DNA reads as TGTGCCAGCAGCGTGGACAGGGCATACAATGAGCAGTTCTTC. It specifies CASSVDRAYNEQFF.

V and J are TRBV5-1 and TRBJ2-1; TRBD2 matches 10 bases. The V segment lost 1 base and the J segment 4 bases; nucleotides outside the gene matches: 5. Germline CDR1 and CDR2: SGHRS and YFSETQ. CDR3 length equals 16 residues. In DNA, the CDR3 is TGCGCCAGCAGCTTGACTAGCGGGGTAGGATACAATGAGCAGTTCTTC. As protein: CASSLTSGVGYNEQFF.

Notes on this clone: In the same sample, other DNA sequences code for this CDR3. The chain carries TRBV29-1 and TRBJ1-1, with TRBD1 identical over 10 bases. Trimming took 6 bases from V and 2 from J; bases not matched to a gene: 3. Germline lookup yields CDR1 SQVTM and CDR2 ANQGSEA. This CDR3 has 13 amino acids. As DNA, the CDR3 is TGCAGCGTAGGGACAGGGGTAAACACTGAAGCTTTCTTT. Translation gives CSVGTGVNTEAFF.

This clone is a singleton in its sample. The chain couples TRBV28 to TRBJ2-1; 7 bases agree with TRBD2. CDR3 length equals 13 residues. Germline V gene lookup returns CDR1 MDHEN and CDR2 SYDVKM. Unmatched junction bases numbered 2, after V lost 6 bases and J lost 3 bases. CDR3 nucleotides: TGTGCCAGCAGCCGGACTAGCTACAATGAGCAGTTCTTC. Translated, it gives CASSRTSYNEQFF.

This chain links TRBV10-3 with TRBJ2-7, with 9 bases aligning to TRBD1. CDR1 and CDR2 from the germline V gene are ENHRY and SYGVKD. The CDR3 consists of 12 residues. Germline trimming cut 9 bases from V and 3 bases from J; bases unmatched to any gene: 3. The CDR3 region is CAIGTGNYEQYF. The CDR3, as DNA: TGTGCCATAGGGACAGGGAACTACGAGCAGTACTTC.

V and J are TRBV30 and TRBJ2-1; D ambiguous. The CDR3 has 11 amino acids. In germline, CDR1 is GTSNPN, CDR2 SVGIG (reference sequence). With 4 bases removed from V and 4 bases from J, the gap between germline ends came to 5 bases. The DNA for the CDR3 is TGTGCCTGGACTACTTACAATGAGCAGTTCTTC. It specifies CAWTTYNEQFF.

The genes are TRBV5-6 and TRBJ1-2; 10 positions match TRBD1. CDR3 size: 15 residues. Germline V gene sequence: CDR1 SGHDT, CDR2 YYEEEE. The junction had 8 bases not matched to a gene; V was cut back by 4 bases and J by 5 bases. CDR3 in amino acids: CASSADRGRSYGYTF. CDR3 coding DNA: TGTGCCAGCAGCGCAGACAGGGGGCGCAGTTATGGCTACACCTTC.

This chain's CDR3 is CASSRSGTSGSYEQYF. CDR3 sequence (DNA): TGTGCCAGTAGTCGATCCGGGACTAGCGGCTCCTACGAGCAGTACTTC. This chain connects TRBV19 to TRBJ2-7; 11 bases agree with TRBD2. Trimming cost V 5 bases and J 0 bases; bases outside gene matches: 6. The CDR3 runs to 16 residues. The germline gives CDR1 LNHDA, CDR2 SQIVND (reference sequence).